This is a list of T cell receptor beta chains from one sample in a study of shared clonotypes between healthy human individuals. Only in-frame clones appear in the TCRdb table, and some are missing; sequencing was by immunoSEQ multiplex PCR. The sample holds more than 2 million clones, 95% seen once. The sequenced material came from naive CD4+ T cells sorted from blood. Source of these receptors: a man between 18 and 35 years old in good health. Each CDR3 is given with its conserved first and last residue. The D gene is left open where the match is weak. Not all rows give a size; the values are once, few, many and, for expanded clones, a class.

clone_size	d_call	v_call	j_call	cdr3_aa	cdr3_nt
.	TRBD1	TRBV6-6	TRBJ2-7	CASSYQGQGYEQYF	TGTGCCAGCAGTTACCAGGGACAGGGCTACGAGCAGTACTTC
.	.	TRBV6-1	TRBJ2-5	CASSEQVFQETQYF	TGTGCCAGCAGTGAACAGGTATTCCAAGAGACCCAGTACTTC
.	.	TRBV30	TRBJ1-4	CAWRATGIRLFF	TGTGCCTGGAGGGCGACAGGTATAAGACTGTTTTTT
.	.	TRBV18	TRBJ2-7	CASSPGSHYEQYF	TGTGCCAGCTCACCAGGGAGCCACTACGAGCAGTACTTC
.	.	TRBV29-1	TRBJ2-3	CSVGPATDTQYF	TGCAGCGTTGGGCCCGCCACAGATACGCAGTATTTT
.	.	TRBV30	TRBJ1-6	CAWSTRPFRESPLHF	TGTGCCTGGAGTACTCGACCTTTTAGGGAATCACCCCTCCACTTT
many	.	TRBV7-2	TRBJ2-7	CASSLGDRGGEQYF	TGTGCCAGCAGCTTAGGTGATAGGGGAGGCGAGCAGTACTTC
.	TRBD1	TRBV23-1	TRBJ1-2	CANSSRGQIGYTF	TGCGCCAACTCAAGTAGGGGGCAAATTGGCTACACCTTC
.	TRBD1	TRBV19	TRBJ1-3	CASSIGTGGSGNTIYF	TGTGCCAGTAGTATCGGGACAGGGGGCTCTGGAAACACCATATATTTT
.	.	TRBV18	TRBJ2-7	CASSPLAKGNEQYF	TGTGCCAGCTCACCTCTGGCGAAGGGGAACGAGCAGTACTTC
once	TRBD1	TRBV7-8	TRBJ2-3	CASSGGADRGTDTQYF	TGTGCCAGCAGCGGAGGCGCGGACAGGGGGACAGATACGCAGTATTTT
.	.	TRBV6-1	TRBJ1-1	CASTIEFRLNTEAFF	TGTGCCAGCACCATTGAGTTCCGTTTGAACACTGAAGCTTTCTTT
.	TRBD2	TRBV10-1	TRBJ2-5	CASSESGLAVPETQYF	TGCGCCAGCAGTGAGTCAGGACTAGCGGTTCCAGAGACCCAGTACTTC
.	TRBD1	TRBV18	TRBJ1-3	CASSPNRGPGNTIYF	TGTGCCAGCTCACCAAACAGGGGGCCTGGAAACACCATATATTTT
once	TRBD2	TRBV19	TRBJ2-5	CASTSGGETQYF	TGTGCCAGTACCTCCGGGGGGGAGACCCAGTACTTC
.	.	TRBV7-2	TRBJ2-7	CASIRGVGGYEQYF	TGTGCCAGCATACGAGGAGTAGGGGGTTACGAGCAGTACTTC
once	.	TRBV10-1	TRBJ1-1	CASSEPVGVENTEAFF	TGCGCCAGCAGTGAGCCCGTAGGGGTTGAAAACACTGAAGCTTTCTTT
.	.	TRBV14	TRBJ2-7	CASSPRGTPKEQYF	TGTGCCAGCAGCCCCCGCGGGACTCCTAAAGAGCAGTACTTC
once	TRBD1	TRBV6-1	TRBJ2-5	CASSGNGQGTETQYF	TGTGCCAGCAGTGGTAACGGACAGGGGACAGAGACCCAGTACTTC